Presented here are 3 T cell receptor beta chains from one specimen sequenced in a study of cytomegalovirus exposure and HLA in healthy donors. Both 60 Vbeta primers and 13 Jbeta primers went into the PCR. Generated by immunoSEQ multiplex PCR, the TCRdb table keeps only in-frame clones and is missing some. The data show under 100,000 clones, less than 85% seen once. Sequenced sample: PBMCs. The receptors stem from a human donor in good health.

DNA for the CDR3: TGTGCCAGCAGTGAATTGGGGGCTGGTCGCACTGAAGCTTTCTTT. It yields the protein CASSELGAGRTEAFF. This chain joins TRBV25-1 and TRBJ1-1; D is perhaps TRBD1 (6 bases). The germline CDR1 and CDR2 sequences are MGHDK and SYGVNS. This CDR3 spans 15 amino acids. V was trimmed by 1 base and J by 4 bases, leaving 13 bases between them.

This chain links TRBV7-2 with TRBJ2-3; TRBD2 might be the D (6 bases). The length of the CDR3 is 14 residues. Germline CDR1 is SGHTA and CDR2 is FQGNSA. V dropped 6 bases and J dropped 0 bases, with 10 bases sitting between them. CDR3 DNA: TGTGCCAGCAGGGGACTTCCCAGCACAGATACGCAGTATTTT. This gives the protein CASRGLPSTDTQYF.

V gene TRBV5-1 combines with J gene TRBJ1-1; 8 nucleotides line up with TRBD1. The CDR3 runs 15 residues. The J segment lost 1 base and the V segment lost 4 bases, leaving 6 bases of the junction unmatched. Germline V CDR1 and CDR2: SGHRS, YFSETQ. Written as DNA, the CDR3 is TGCGCCAGCAGCACGTCACAGGGGGAGAACACTGAAGCTTTCTTT. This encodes CASSTSQGENTEAFF.